This T cell receptor beta chain came from a study of blood T cell repertoires in COVID-19. Study-wide background: T cells, B-cell-depleted T cells, or PBMCs supplied cDNA or gDNA.

The protocol was immunoSEQ multiplex PCR, while the TCRdb copy is restricted to in-frame clones and leaves out a portion. The sample lists about 160,000 clones, around 83% occurring once. The CDR3 covers 17 residues. Losses at the gene ends were 3 bases for V and 0 bases for J; bases not matched to a gene: 10. Germline lookup yields CDR1 DFQATT and CDR2 SNEGSKA (reference sequence). This sequence was found in a man aged 40-55 years with acute or convalescent COVID-19. Sequenced sample: peripheral blood. The V call is TRBV20-1, the J call TRBJ2-7; TRBD1 matches at 11 bases. Written as DNA, the CDR3 is TGCAGTGCTAGTGCCCCCGGGACAGGGGGTTCCTCCTACGAGCAGTACTTC. This gives the protein CSASAPGTGGSSYEQYF.